Listed below are T cell receptor beta chains from one sample, sequenced in a study of blood T cell repertoires in COVID-19. Here immunoSEQ multiplex PCR was the method, and the copy in TCRdb shows in-frame clones only, minus some. The data hold 150,000 or so clones, with approximately 88% observed a single time. Sequencing was carried out using peripheral blood. The receptors shown here come from a human donor in a cohort sampled during active COVID-19. CDR3s include the opening cysteine and the closing phenylalanine or tryptophan. D genes are given only for firm matches. A row's size may be missing; if present it is once, few, many or a size class.

j_call: TRBJ1-4
cdr3_length: 14
d_call: TRBD1
clone_size: NA
v_call: TRBV30
cdr3_nt: TGTGCCTGGAGAGATGACAGGGGTGGCGAAAAACTGTTTTTT
cdr3_aa: CAWRDDRGGEKLFF

j_call: TRBJ2-7
cdr3_length: 14
d_call: NA
clone_size: NA
v_call: TRBV4-1
cdr3_nt: TGCGCCAGCAGCCAAGAGAATACGGTCTACGAGCAGTACTTC
cdr3_aa: CASSQENTVYEQYF

j_call: TRBJ2-2
cdr3_length: 15
d_call: TRBD2
clone_size: NA
v_call: TRBV3-1/TRBV3-2
cdr3_nt: TGTGCCAGCACGGGACTAGCGGGGTACACCGGGGAGCTGTTTTTT
cdr3_aa: CASTGLAGYTGELFF

j_call: TRBJ2-1
cdr3_length: 15
d_call: NA
clone_size: NA
v_call: TRBV7-3
cdr3_nt: TGTGCCAGCAGCTTAGACAGGCGGATCTCCAATGAGCAGTTCTTC
cdr3_aa: CASSLDRRISNEQFF

j_call: TRBJ2-5
cdr3_length: 13
d_call: TRBD2
clone_size: NA
v_call: TRBV3-1/TRBV3-2
cdr3_nt: TGTGCCAGCAGCAGCGGGACTTCTGAGACCCAGTACTTC
cdr3_aa: CASSSGTSETQYF

j_call: TRBJ2-7
cdr3_length: 14
d_call: TRBD1
clone_size: NA
v_call: TRBV30
cdr3_nt: TGTGCCTGGAGTGTTACAGGGGTGGCGTACGAGCAGTACTTC
cdr3_aa: CAWSVTGVAYEQYF

j_call: TRBJ2-7
cdr3_length: 13
d_call: NA
clone_size: NA
v_call: TRBV7-3
cdr3_nt: TGTGCCAGCAGCCTCAGGGGTTTGAGCGAGCAGTACTTC
cdr3_aa: CASSLRGLSEQYF

j_call: TRBJ2-1
cdr3_length: 13
d_call: TRBD2
clone_size: NA
v_call: TRBV7-3
cdr3_nt: TGTGCCAGCAGCGACCCCGGGAGGGATGAGCAGTTCTTC
cdr3_aa: CASSDPGRDEQFF

j_call: TRBJ1-5
cdr3_length: 16
d_call: NA
clone_size: NA
v_call: TRBV19
cdr3_nt: TGTGCCAGTAGCCCACCCCGGGGGGCTCCCAATCAGCCCCAGCATTTT
cdr3_aa: CASSPPRGAPNQPQHF

j_call: TRBJ2-2
cdr3_length: 15
d_call: NA
clone_size: many
v_call: TRBV11-2
cdr3_nt: TGTGCCAGCAGCTTAGTTTCGGCGAACACCGGGGAGCTGTTTTTT
cdr3_aa: CASSLVSANTGELFF

j_call: TRBJ2-7
cdr3_length: 15
d_call: TRBD2
clone_size: NA
v_call: TRBV15
cdr3_nt: TGTGCCACCAGCAGAGTGCTCAGCGGGAGGGTTGAGCAGTACTTC
cdr3_aa: CATSRVLSGRVEQYF

j_call: TRBJ2-7
cdr3_length: 20
d_call: NA
clone_size: NA
v_call: TRBV21-1
cdr3_nt: TGTGCCAGCAGCAAAGCCCAGCTGGACAAACCCATCCCCCGGTCCTACGAGCAGTACTTC
cdr3_aa: CASSKAQLDKPIPRSYEQYF